This is a list of T cell receptor beta chains from one sample in a study of human T cells and chemical hapten exposure. A single record per CDR3 protein comes from TCRdb applying MiXCR to the RACE reads. The profile shows about 190,000 distinct CDR3 sequences, 24% of them singletons. Source: whole blood, taken in connection with sensitization to the hapten diphenylcyclopropenone (DPC). The receptors were gathered from a woman between 35 and 50 years old with alopecia areata. Some clones in this sample may be carry-over from other donors' samples. Both conserved end residues are part of each CDR3.

j_gene | v_gene | CDR3aa
TRBJ2-1 | TRBV5-1 | CASRGTSGSNEQFF
TRBJ2-3 | TRBV12-3/TRBV12-4 | CASSNSGAGDTQYF
TRBJ2-5 | TRBV5-4 | CASSGGWERETQYF
TRBJ2-1 | TRBV6-6 | CASSYHAAEQFF
TRBJ2-4 | TRBV20-1 | CSARGPLAKNIQYF
TRBJ2-5 | TRBV29-1 | CSVEWWEETQYF
TRBJ2-1 | TRBV4-2 | CASSHGEAGYNEQFF
TRBJ2-1 | TRBV28 | CASSLQRERDEQFF
TRBJ1-6 | TRBV7-9 | CASSLEGGNSPLHF
TRBJ2-3 | TRBV15 | CATSRGPVPDTQYF
TRBJ2-7 | TRBV9 | CASSKGLTYEQYF
TRBJ1-5 | TRBV7-2 | CASSPQGPYSNQPQHF
TRBJ2-3 | TRBV11-2 | CASSQGTGLARADTQYF
TRBJ2-7 | TRBV6-2/TRBV6-3 | CASGQGPYEQYF
TRBJ2-3 | TRBV7-9 | CASRTGTDTQYF
TRBJ2-7 | TRBV29-1 | CSVEGGAYEQYF
TRBJ2-2 | TRBV6-5 | CASSYSSSGAGELFF
TRBJ1-2 | TRBV20-1 | CSAQTDRLYGYTF
TRBJ2-1 | TRBV20-1 | CSAREWGYEQFF
TRBJ1-5 | TRBV6-1 | CASRATLSNQPQHF
TRBJ2-1 | TRBV11-1 | CASSVVPHEQFF
TRBJ1-5 | TRBV20-1 | CSARPGQGRNQPQHF
TRBJ1-2 | TRBV29-1 | CSVEDPETSQAGGYTF
TRBJ2-7 | TRBV20-1 | CSAGDSTWEQYF
TRBJ2-3 | TRBV7-2 | CASSLTLAGPSTQYF
TRBJ2-2 | TRBV20-1 | CSARSLVGTGELFF
TRBJ2-1 | TRBV20-1 | CSAVPSGPYNEQFF
TRBJ1-2 | TRBV20-1 | CSARVSAGGAGYTF